Only a few counts were recorded for the clone carrying this T cell receptor beta chain. This CDR3 has 14 residues. CDR1 is SGHTA and CDR2 is FQGNSA in the germline V gene. V lost 5 bases to trimming and J lost 4 bases, with 12 bases between them. Unique molecular identifiers were used to barcode this TCRbeta library. A single record per CDR3 protein comes from TCRdb applying MiXCR to the PCR reads. The sample has roughly 590,000 distinct CDR3 sequences, about 15% seen once; the top ten hold approximately 1.1%. These data belong to a study of T-cell reconstitution after alpha-beta-depleted transplantation in children.

Sequencing used PBMCs from the stem cell graft donor, obtained from the stem cell graft. The TCR originated in a human donor who donated a stem cell graft to a child with acute myeloid leukemia. The chain links TRBV7-2 to TRBJ1-3; D is possibly TRBD1 (5 bases). The CDR3 coding sequence is TGTGCCAGCAGCGCCCCCGGGGGAGGAAACACCATATATTTT. Translating gives CASSAPGGGNTIYF. Full variable domain (outside the CDR3, taken from reference TRBV7-2 and TRBJ1-3): GAGVSQSPSNKVTEKGKDVELRCDPISGHTALYWYRQSLGQGLEFLIYFQGNSAPDKSGLPSDRFSAERTGGSVSTLTIQRTQQEDSAVYLCASSAPGGGNTIYFGEGSWLTVV.